A selection of T cell receptor beta chains follows, all from one sample in a study of glioma-infiltrating T cells after dendritic cell vaccination. Assay used: immunoSEQ multiplex PCR; TCRdb lists only in-frame clones, some missing. Among fewer than 70,000 clones listed, 70% to 90% were seen once. Sample: blood, taken after dendritic cell vaccination. These receptors were collected from a human donor with glioblastoma. The CDR3 runs from the conserved cysteine through the conserved F or W. The order of the fields is J gene, D gene, V gene, clone size, CDR3 DNA, CDR3 protein. D genes are given only for firm matches. Clone size appears in some rows only: once, few, many, or a class for an expanded clone.

j_call: TRBJ2-5; d_call: TRBD1; v_call: TRBV11-2; clone_size: few; cdr3_nt: TGTGCCAGCAGCCCTGGGGCAGGGGGCAGGGAGACCCAGTACTTC; cdr3_aa: CASSPGAGGRETQYF
j_call: TRBJ1-2; d_call: NA; v_call: TRBV28; clone_size: NA; cdr3_nt: TGTGCCAGCAGTTCCCCCGGGGGGGGGCCCAAGGGGTATGGCTACACCTTC; cdr3_aa: CASSSPGGGPKGYGYTF
j_call: TRBJ1-2; d_call: NA; v_call: TRBV28; clone_size: medium-sized; cdr3_nt: TGTGCCAGCAGAACCCCAACCCGGGACAAGAATCGATATGGCTACACCTTC; cdr3_aa: CASRTPTRDKNRYGYTF
j_call: TRBJ2-7; d_call: NA; v_call: TRBV15; clone_size: NA; cdr3_nt: TGTGCCACCAGCAGCATAACAGGGATACGCTCCTACGAGCAGTACTTC; cdr3_aa: CATSSITGIRSYEQYF
j_call: TRBJ2-7; d_call: NA; v_call: TRBV5-5; clone_size: few; cdr3_nt: TGTGCCAGCAGCTTGGATAGGGGACTGAGGGGATACGAGCAGTACTTC; cdr3_aa: CASSLDRGLRGYEQYF
j_call: TRBJ2-5; d_call: TRBD1; v_call: TRBV7-9; clone_size: NA; cdr3_nt: TGTGCCAGCAGCCCCGGACAGGGGCAAGAGACCCAGTACTTC; cdr3_aa: CASSPGQGQETQYF
j_call: TRBJ2-5; d_call: NA; v_call: TRBV30; clone_size: NA; cdr3_nt: TGTGCCTGGAGCCCCGCAGGGCGAGAGACCCAGTACTTC; cdr3_aa: CAWSPAGRETQYF
j_call: TRBJ2-1; d_call: NA; v_call: TRBV19; clone_size: NA; cdr3_nt: TGTGCCAGTAGTCCCCCGGGACATCGATTGGACAATGAGCAGTTCTTC; cdr3_aa: CASSPPGHRLDNEQFF
j_call: TRBJ2-3; d_call: NA; v_call: TRBV9; clone_size: NA; cdr3_nt: TGTGCCAGCAGCGTAGCTGGGCCGACAGATACGCAGTATTTT; cdr3_aa: CASSVAGPTDTQYF
j_call: TRBJ1-2; d_call: TRBD1; v_call: TRBV5-4; clone_size: NA; cdr3_nt: TGTGCCAGCAGCTTCGGACAGGGGTGGTTCCAGGGGAATGGCTACACCTTC; cdr3_aa: CASSFGQGWFQGNGYTF
j_call: TRBJ2-1; d_call: TRBD1; v_call: TRBV6-5; clone_size: NA; cdr3_nt: TGTGCCAGCCCCCCCTCGGGACAGGGCCATGAGCAGTTCTTC; cdr3_aa: CASPPSGQGHEQFF
j_call: TRBJ2-2; d_call: NA; v_call: TRBV6-5; clone_size: NA; cdr3_nt: TGTGCCAGCTCAGGGGCGAACACCGGGGAGCTGTTTTTT; cdr3_aa: CASSGANTGELFF
j_call: TRBJ1-5; d_call: NA; v_call: TRBV27; clone_size: NA; cdr3_nt: TGTGCCAGCAGTTTAATGGAGGAGGGGCAGCCCCAGCATTTT; cdr3_aa: CASSLMEEGQPQHF
j_call: TRBJ1-6; d_call: TRBD1; v_call: TRBV30; clone_size: NA; cdr3_nt: TGTGCCTGGAGTGTATTTGGGACAGGGTTGGTACCCCTCCACTTT; cdr3_aa: CAWSVFGTGLVPLHF
j_call: TRBJ1-2; d_call: TRBD1; v_call: TRBV11-1; clone_size: NA; cdr3_nt: TGTGCCAGCAGCCCCGGGACAGGGGAGGACTATGGCTACACCTTC; cdr3_aa: CASSPGTGEDYGYTF
j_call: TRBJ2-7; d_call: TRBD2; v_call: TRBV7-2; clone_size: NA; cdr3_nt: TGTGCCAGCAGCTTAGGGACTAGCGGGGGGGTAAACTACGAGCAGTACTTC; cdr3_aa: CASSLGTSGGVNYEQYF
j_call: TRBJ2-1; d_call: TRBD2; v_call: TRBV11-3; clone_size: NA; cdr3_nt: TGTGCCAGCAGCTTAGGCCCGTCTGGAGCGGGGGGACACAATGAGCAGTTCTTC; cdr3_aa: CASSLGPSGAGGHNEQFF
j_call: TRBJ2-6; d_call: NA; v_call: TRBV2; clone_size: NA; cdr3_nt: TGTGCCAGCAGTGAATCGGTTGCCCGCACTGGGGCCAACGTCCTGACTTTC; cdr3_aa: CASSESVARTGANVLTF
j_call: TRBJ2-7; d_call: NA; v_call: TRBV7-2; clone_size: NA; cdr3_nt: TGTGCCAGCAGCCCGTCCTACGAGCAGTACTTC; cdr3_aa: CASSPSYEQYF
j_call: TRBJ1-2; d_call: NA; v_call: TRBV2; clone_size: NA; cdr3_nt: TGTGCCGTTGACGGGGACTTAACTGTCGAAGATGGCTACACCTTC; cdr3_aa: CAVDGDLTVEDGYTF
j_call: TRBJ2-1; d_call: TRBD2; v_call: TRBV7-2; clone_size: NA; cdr3_nt: TGTGCCAGCACGGAGACTAGCGGGGCATACAATGAGCAGTTCTTC; cdr3_aa: CASTETSGAYNEQFF
j_call: TRBJ1-2; d_call: NA; v_call: TRBV10-3; clone_size: NA; cdr3_nt: TGTGCCATCAGGCAGGGTAACTATGGCTACACCTTC; cdr3_aa: CAIRQGNYGYTF
j_call: TRBJ2-1; d_call: TRBD1; v_call: TRBV13; clone_size: NA; cdr3_nt: TGTGCCAGCAGCTCCGGACAGGGAACCTACAATGAGCAGTTCTTC; cdr3_aa: CASSSGQGTYNEQFF
j_call: TRBJ1-6; d_call: TRBD1; v_call: TRBV27; clone_size: NA; cdr3_nt: TGTGCCAGCAGTACAGGGGGGTCCTATAATTCACCCCTCCACTTT; cdr3_aa: CASSTGGSYNSPLHF
j_call: TRBJ1-2; d_call: TRBD1; v_call: TRBV10-3; clone_size: once; cdr3_nt: TGTGCCATCAGCGACCAGCCGGACAGGACTTATGGCTACACCTTC; cdr3_aa: CAISDQPDRTYGYTF
j_call: TRBJ2-1; d_call: NA; v_call: TRBV5-1; clone_size: NA; cdr3_nt: TGCGCCAGCAGCCCCCGTCTTGATGAGCAGTTCTTC; cdr3_aa: CASSPRLDEQFF
j_call: TRBJ2-1; d_call: NA; v_call: TRBV9; clone_size: NA; cdr3_nt: TGTGCCAGCAGCGTAGGGCCAGGGACTTGGAATGAGCAGTTCTTC; cdr3_aa: CASSVGPGTWNEQFF
j_call: TRBJ2-1; d_call: TRBD2; v_call: TRBV5-8; clone_size: NA; cdr3_nt: TGTGCCAGCAGCCGGGGACTAGCGGGGGGCAGATTCTCCTACAATGAGCAGTTCTTC; cdr3_aa: CASSRGLAGGRFSYNEQFF
j_call: TRBJ2-7; d_call: TRBD2; v_call: TRBV7-3; clone_size: NA; cdr3_nt: TGTGCCAGCAGCTTAACTAGCGGGGGCTACGAGCAGTACTTC; cdr3_aa: CASSLTSGGYEQYF
j_call: TRBJ1-2; d_call: NA; v_call: TRBV7-2; clone_size: few; cdr3_nt: TGTGCCAGCAGCTTAGAGAGGTTAAATGGCTACACCTTC; cdr3_aa: CASSLERLNGYTF
j_call: TRBJ2-7; d_call: TRBD1; v_call: TRBV2; clone_size: NA; cdr3_nt: TGTGCCAGCAGGGACAGGGGGCGCAGCTACGAGCAGTACTTC; cdr3_aa: CASRDRGRSYEQYF
j_call: TRBJ2-4; d_call: TRBD2; v_call: TRBV6-5; clone_size: NA; cdr3_nt: TGTGCCAGCAGTAATAGCGGGGGGGCCAAAAACATTCAGTACTTC; cdr3_aa: CASSNSGGAKNIQYF
j_call: TRBJ2-1; d_call: NA; v_call: TRBV11-2; clone_size: few; cdr3_nt: TGTGCCAGCAGCTTAGGTCTGGCGGGGTCCTACAATGAGCAGTTCTTC; cdr3_aa: CASSLGLAGSYNEQFF
j_call: TRBJ2-3; d_call: NA; v_call: TRBV5-4; clone_size: NA; cdr3_nt: TGTGCCAGCAGCCCCGACGGAGGGCCGGGGTTGTCAGATACGCAGTATTTT; cdr3_aa: CASSPDGGPGLSDTQYF
j_call: TRBJ1-3; d_call: NA; v_call: TRBV4-1; clone_size: NA; cdr3_nt: TGCGCCAGCAGCCAAGTGGCAGGGATATCCTCTGGAAACACCATATATTTT; cdr3_aa: CASSQVAGISSGNTIYF
j_call: TRBJ2-5; d_call: NA; v_call: TRBV10-3; clone_size: NA; cdr3_nt: TGTGCCATCAGTGAGCCTAATCGTTTCGACAGCAACCAAGAGACCCAGTACTTC; cdr3_aa: CAISEPNRFDSNQETQYF
j_call: TRBJ2-3; d_call: TRBD2; v_call: TRBV11-2; clone_size: NA; cdr3_nt: TGTGCCAGCAGCAAAGTCTTGGCTAGCGGGGGAAAGTATTTT; cdr3_aa: CASSKVLASGGKYF
j_call: TRBJ1-2; d_call: NA; v_call: TRBV28; clone_size: NA; cdr3_nt: TGTGCCAGCAGTTTAGAGGCAGGGGAAGGCTATGGCTACACCTTC; cdr3_aa: CASSLEAGEGYGYTF
j_call: TRBJ2-3; d_call: TRBD2; v_call: TRBV10-3; clone_size: few; cdr3_nt: TGTGCCATCAGTGAGGCTAGCGGGGGGCACACAGATACGCAGTATTTT; cdr3_aa: CAISEASGGHTDTQYF
j_call: TRBJ1-2; d_call: TRBD1; v_call: TRBV27; clone_size: NA; cdr3_nt: TGTGCCAGCAGTTTATATCAGGGGGCTGATGGCTACACCTTC; cdr3_aa: CASSLYQGADGYTF
j_call: TRBJ2-7; d_call: NA; v_call: TRBV16; clone_size: NA; cdr3_nt: TGTGCCAGCAGCCAATGGGTGGCGGGTACCTACGAGCAGTACTTC; cdr3_aa: CASSQWVAGTYEQYF
j_call: TRBJ2-2; d_call: NA; v_call: TRBV7-8; clone_size: NA; cdr3_nt: TGTGCCAGCAGCGGACTCGAAGGGAACACCGGGGAGCTGTTTTTT; cdr3_aa: CASSGLEGNTGELFF
j_call: TRBJ1-4; d_call: NA; v_call: TRBV7-6; clone_size: NA; cdr3_nt: TGTGCCAGCAGCTTGGGGGGGGCTAATGAAAAACTGTTTTTT; cdr3_aa: CASSLGGANEKLFF
j_call: TRBJ2-7; d_call: NA; v_call: TRBV21-1; clone_size: NA; cdr3_nt: TGTGCCAGCAGCAAAGATCGAAAACTAGCGGGGGGCCATGACTCCTACGAGCAGTACTTC; cdr3_aa: CASSKDRKLAGGHDSYEQYF
j_call: TRBJ1-1; d_call: NA; v_call: TRBV29-1; clone_size: NA; cdr3_nt: TGCAGCGTTGAAGATAACTCCATGAACACTGAAGCTTTCTTT; cdr3_aa: CSVEDNSMNTEAFF
j_call: TRBJ2-7; d_call: NA; v_call: TRBV6-1; clone_size: NA; cdr3_nt: TGTGCCAGCAGTCTCGGAGGGGTCGAGCAGTACTTC; cdr3_aa: CASSLGGVEQYF
j_call: TRBJ1-2; d_call: NA; v_call: TRBV14; clone_size: NA; cdr3_nt: TGTGCCAGCAGCCAAGACGTTAACTATGGCTACACCTTC; cdr3_aa: CASSQDVNYGYTF
j_call: TRBJ2-1; d_call: TRBD2; v_call: TRBV6-5; clone_size: once; cdr3_nt: TGTGCCAGCAGTTACGGGCGGGGGACTACCTACAATGAGCAGTTCTTC; cdr3_aa: CASSYGRGTTYNEQFF
j_call: TRBJ2-5; d_call: NA; v_call: TRBV4-2; clone_size: NA; cdr3_nt: TGTGCCAGCAGCCAAGCATTTAGTGTAGGGGGGGCAGAGACCCAGTACTTC; cdr3_aa: CASSQAFSVGGAETQYF
j_call: TRBJ2-7; d_call: TRBD1; v_call: TRBV6-5; clone_size: NA; cdr3_nt: TGTGCCAGCAGTTACGGGCAGGGGGCCTCCTACGAGCAGTACTTC; cdr3_aa: CASSYGQGASYEQYF
j_call: TRBJ2-1; d_call: TRBD2; v_call: TRBV27; clone_size: NA; cdr3_nt: TGTGCCAGCAGTTTGGTTAGCGGGTTGGGGCAGTTCTTC; cdr3_aa: CASSLVSGLGQFF
j_call: TRBJ1-1; d_call: TRBD1; v_call: TRBV13; clone_size: NA; cdr3_nt: TGTGCCAGCAGCTTAAGAGGAGCCGGACAGGCGGTAATGAACACTGAAGCTTTCTTT; cdr3_aa: CASSLRGAGQAVMNTEAFF
j_call: TRBJ2-7; d_call: NA; v_call: TRBV11-1; clone_size: few; cdr3_nt: TGTGCCAGCAGCCTGTCCGGGACATCGGGCTACGAGCAGTACTTC; cdr3_aa: CASSLSGTSGYEQYF